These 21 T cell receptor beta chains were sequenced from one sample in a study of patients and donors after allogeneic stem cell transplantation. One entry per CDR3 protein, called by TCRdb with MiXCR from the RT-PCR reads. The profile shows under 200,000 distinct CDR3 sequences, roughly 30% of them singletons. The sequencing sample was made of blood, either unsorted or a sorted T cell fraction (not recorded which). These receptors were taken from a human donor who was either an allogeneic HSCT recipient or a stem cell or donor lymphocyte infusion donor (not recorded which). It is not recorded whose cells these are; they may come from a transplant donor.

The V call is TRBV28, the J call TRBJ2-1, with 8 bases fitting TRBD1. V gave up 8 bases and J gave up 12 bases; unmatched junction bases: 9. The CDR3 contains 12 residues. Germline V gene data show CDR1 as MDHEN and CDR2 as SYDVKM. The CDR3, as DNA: TGTGCCAGCGTTAGTCGGACAGGGTCGCAGTTCTTC. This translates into CASVSRTGSQFF.

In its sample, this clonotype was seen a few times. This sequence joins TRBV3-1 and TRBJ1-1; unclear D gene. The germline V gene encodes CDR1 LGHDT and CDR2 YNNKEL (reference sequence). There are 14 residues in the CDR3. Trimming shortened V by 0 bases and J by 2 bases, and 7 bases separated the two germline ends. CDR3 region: CASSQDRRNTEAFF. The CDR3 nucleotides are TGTGCCAGCAGCCAAGATAGGCGAAACACTGAAGCTTTCTTT.

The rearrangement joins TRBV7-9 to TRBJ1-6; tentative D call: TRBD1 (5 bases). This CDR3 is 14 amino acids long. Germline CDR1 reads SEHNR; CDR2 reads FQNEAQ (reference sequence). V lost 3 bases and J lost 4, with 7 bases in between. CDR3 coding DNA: TGTGCCAGCAGCTTCTCAGGGTATAATTCACCCCTCCACTTT. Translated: CASSFSGYNSPLHF.

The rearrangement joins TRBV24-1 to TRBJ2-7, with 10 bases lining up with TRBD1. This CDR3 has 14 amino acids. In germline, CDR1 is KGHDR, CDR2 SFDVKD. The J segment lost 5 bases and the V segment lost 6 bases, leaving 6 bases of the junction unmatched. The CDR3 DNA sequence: TGTGCCACCAGTAAAGGGACAGGGGTGGACGAGCAGTACTTC. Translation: CATSKGTGVDEQYF.

CDR3 in amino acids: CASSPQLSGANVLTF. In DNA form, the CDR3 reads TGTGCCAGCAGTCCCCAGCTGTCTGGGGCCAACGTCCTGACTTTC. V is TRBV12-3 or TRBV12-4 and J is TRBJ2-6; D remains unclear. Between the trimmed V and J ends, which lost 5 bases and 1 base, there was a span of 9 bases. This CDR3 comprises 15 residues.

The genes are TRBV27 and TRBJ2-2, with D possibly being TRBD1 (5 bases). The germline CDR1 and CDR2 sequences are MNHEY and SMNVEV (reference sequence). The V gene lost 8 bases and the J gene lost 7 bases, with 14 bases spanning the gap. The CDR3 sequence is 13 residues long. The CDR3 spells CASRQGLGGELFF. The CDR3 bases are TGTGCCAGCCGCCAGGGCTTGGGCGGGGAGCTGTTTTTT.

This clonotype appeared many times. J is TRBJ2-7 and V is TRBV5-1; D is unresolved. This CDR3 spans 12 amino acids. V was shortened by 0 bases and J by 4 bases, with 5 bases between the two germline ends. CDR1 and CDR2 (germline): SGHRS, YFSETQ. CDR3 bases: TGCGCCAGCAGCTTGGACCATTACGAGCAGTACTTC. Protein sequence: CASSLDHYEQYF. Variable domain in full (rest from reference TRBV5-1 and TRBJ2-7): KAGVTQTPRYLIKTRGQQVTLSCSPISGHRSVSWYQQTPGQGLQFLFEYFSETQRNKGNFPGRFSGRQFSNSRSEMNVSTLELGDSALYLCASSLDHYEQYFGPGTRLTVT.

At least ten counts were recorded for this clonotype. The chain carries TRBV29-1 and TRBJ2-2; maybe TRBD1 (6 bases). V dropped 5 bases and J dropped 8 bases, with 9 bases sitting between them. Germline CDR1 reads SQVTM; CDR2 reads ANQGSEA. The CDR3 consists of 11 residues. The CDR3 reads CSVTGTGELFF. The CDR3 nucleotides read TGCAGCGTTACCGGGACAGGGGAGCTGTTTTTT.

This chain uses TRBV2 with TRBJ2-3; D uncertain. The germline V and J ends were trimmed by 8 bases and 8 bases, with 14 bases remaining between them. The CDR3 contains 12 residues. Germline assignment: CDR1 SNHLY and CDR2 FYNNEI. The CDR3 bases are TGTGCCAGCGTGGACCAAAGGGTTACGCAGTATTTT. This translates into CASVDQRVTQYF.

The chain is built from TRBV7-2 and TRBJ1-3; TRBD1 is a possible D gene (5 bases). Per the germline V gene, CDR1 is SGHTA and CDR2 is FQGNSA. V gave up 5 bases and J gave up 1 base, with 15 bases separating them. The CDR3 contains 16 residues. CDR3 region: CASSPPEDRSGNTIYF. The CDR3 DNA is TGTGCCAGCAGCCCTCCCGAAGACAGATCTGGAAACACCATATATTTT. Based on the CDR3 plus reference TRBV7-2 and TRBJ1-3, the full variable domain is GAGVSQSPSNKVTEKGKDVELRCDPISGHTALYWYRQSLGQGLEFLIYFQGNSAPDKSGLPSDRFSAERTGGSVSTLTIQRTQQEDSAVYLCASSPPEDRSGNTIYFGEGSWLTVV.

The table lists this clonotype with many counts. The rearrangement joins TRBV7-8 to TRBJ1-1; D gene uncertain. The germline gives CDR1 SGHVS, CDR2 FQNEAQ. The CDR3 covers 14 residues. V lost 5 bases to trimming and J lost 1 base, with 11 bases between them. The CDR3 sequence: CASSPRTENTEAFF. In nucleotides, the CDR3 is TGTGCCAGCAGCCCCCGGACTGAGAACACTGAAGCTTTCTTT.

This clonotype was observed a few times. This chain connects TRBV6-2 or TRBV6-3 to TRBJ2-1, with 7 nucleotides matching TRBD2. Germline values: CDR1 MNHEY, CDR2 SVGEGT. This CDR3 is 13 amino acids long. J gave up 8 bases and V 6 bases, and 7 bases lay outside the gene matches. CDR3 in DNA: TGTGCCAGCAGACCCGGGACTAACCATGAGCAGTTCTTC. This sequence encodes CASRPGTNHEQFF.

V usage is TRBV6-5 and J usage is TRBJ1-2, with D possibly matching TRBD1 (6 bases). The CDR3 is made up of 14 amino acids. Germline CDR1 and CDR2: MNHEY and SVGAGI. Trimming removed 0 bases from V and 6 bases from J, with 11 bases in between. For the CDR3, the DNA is TGTGCCAGCAGTTACTCAGGGGGGCCGGATGGCTACACCTTC. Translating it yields CASSYSGGPDGYTF.

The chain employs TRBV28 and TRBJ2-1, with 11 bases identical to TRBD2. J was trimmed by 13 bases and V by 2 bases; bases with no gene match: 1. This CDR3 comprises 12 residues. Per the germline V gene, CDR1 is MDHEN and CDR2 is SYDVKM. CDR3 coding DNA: TGTGCCAGCAGTTTAGGGACTAGCGGACAGTTCTTC. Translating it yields CASSLGTSGQFF.

The CDR3 loop reads CASSLVGLAGGPGELFF. The DNA for the CDR3 is TGTGCCAGCAGCTTAGTAGGACTAGCGGGAGGTCCCGGGGAGCTGTTTTTT. The chain couples TRBV7-2 to TRBJ2-2; 14 bases map to TRBD2. The CDR3 runs 17 residues. The germline gives CDR1 SGHTA, CDR2 FQGNSA. V trimming: 1 base; J trimming: 6 bases; junction bases outside the gene matches: 4.

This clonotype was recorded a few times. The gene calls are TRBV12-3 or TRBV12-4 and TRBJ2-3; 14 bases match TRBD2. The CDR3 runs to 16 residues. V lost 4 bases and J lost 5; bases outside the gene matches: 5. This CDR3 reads CASSSFGLAGGDTQYF. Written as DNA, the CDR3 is TGTGCCAGCAGTTCATTTGGACTAGCGGGAGGAGATACGCAGTATTTT.

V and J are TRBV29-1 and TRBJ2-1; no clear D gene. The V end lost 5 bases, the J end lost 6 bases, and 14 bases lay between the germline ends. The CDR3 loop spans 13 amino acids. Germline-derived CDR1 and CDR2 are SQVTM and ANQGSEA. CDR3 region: CSVKTPLINEQFF. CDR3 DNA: TGCAGCGTTAAAACCCCACTAATCAATGAGCAGTTCTTC.

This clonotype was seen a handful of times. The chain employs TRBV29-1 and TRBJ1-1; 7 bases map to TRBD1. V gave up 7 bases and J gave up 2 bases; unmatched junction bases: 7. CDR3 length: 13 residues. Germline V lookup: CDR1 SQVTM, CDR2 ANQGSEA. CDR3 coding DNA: TGCAGCGCCGGGACAGCCTTAAACACTGAAGCTTTCTTT. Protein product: CSAGTALNTEAFF.

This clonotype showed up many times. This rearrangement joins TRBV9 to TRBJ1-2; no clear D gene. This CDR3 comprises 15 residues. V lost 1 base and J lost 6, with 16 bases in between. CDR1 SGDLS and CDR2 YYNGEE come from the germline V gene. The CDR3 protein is CASSVNPSKENGYTF. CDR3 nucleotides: TGTGCCAGCAGCGTAAACCCCTCTAAAGAGAATGGCTACACCTTC.

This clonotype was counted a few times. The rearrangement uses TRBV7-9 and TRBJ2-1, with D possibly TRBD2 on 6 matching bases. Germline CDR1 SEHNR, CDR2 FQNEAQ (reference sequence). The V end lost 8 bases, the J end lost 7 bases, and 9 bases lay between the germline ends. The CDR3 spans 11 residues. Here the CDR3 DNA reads TGTGCCAGCCCCGGGGGAAATGAGCAGTTCTTC. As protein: CASPGGNEQFF.

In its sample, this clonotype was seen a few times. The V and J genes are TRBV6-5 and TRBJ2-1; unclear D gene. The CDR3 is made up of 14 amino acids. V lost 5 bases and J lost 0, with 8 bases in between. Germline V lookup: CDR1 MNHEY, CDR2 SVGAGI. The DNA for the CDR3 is TGTGCCAGCAGTGGGGTTCTCTCCTACAATGAGCAGTTCTTC. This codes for CASSGVLSYNEQFF.